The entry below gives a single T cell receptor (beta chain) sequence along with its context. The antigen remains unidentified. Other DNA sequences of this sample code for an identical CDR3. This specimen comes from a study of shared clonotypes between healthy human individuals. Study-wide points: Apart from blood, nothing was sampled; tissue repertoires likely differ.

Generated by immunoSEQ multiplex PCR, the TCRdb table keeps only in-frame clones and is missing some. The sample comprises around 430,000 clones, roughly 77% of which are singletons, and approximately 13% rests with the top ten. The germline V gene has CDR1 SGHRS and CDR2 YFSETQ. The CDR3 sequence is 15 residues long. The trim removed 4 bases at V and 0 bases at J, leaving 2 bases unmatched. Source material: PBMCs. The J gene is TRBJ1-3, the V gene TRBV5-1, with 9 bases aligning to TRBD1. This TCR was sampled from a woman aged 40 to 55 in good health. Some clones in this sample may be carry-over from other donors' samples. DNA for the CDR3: TGCGCCAGCAGCACGACAGGGGGCTCTGGAAACACCATATATTTT. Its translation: CASSTTGGSGNTIYF.